Listed below are T cell receptor beta chains from one sample, sequenced in a study of blood T cell repertoires in COVID-19. The protocol was immunoSEQ multiplex PCR, while the TCRdb copy is restricted to in-frame clones and leaves out a portion. The repertoire has more than 200,000 clones, 70% to 90% of them found once; the top ten carry about 7.7%. The sample consisted of PBMCs or T cells enriched from blood (not recorded which). Receptor source: a woman aged 40 to 50 with acute COVID-19. Each CDR3 is given with its conserved first and last residue. D genes are given only for firm matches. Clone size, where shown, is once, few, many, or a class for clones that have expanded.

v_call	j_call	clone_size	d_call	cdr3_aa	cdr3_nt
TRBV9	TRBJ1-4	NA	NA	CASSVESTGLSEKLFF	TGTGCCAGCAGCGTAGAATCGACAGGCCTTAGCGAAAAACTGTTTTTT
TRBV7-2	TRBJ2-7	NA	NA	CASSLVARTSSSYEQYF	TGTGCCAGCAGCTTAGTCGCCAGGACTTCATCTTCCTACGAGCAGTACTTC
TRBV28	TRBJ2-2	NA	TRBD2	CASSLLAGNTGELFF	TGTGCCAGCAGTTTATTAGCGGGAAACACCGGGGAGCTGTTTTTT
TRBV15	TRBJ2-5	NA	TRBD2	CATSKGGGPQTQYF	TGTGCCACCAGCAAAGGCGGGGGGCCTCAGACCCAGTACTTC
TRBV7-2	TRBJ2-7	NA	NA	CASSFEPGEQYF	TGTGCCAGCAGCTTCGAACCGGGCGAGCAGTACTTC
TRBV27	TRBJ2-7	NA	NA	CASSGANEQYF	TGTGCCAGCAGTGGGGCGAACGAGCAGTACTTC
TRBV5-1	TRBJ1-4	NA	TRBD1	CASSSGGNEKLFF	TGCGCCAGCAGCTCAGGGGGTAATGAAAAACTGTTTTTT
TRBV6-4	TRBJ1-1	NA	NA	CASSVSGAGSFEAFF	TGTGCCAGCAGTGTGTCTGGGGCCGGTAGCTTCGAAGCTTTCTTT
TRBV28	TRBJ1-5	NA	TRBD1	CASSFTGAQGNQPQHF	TGTGCCAGCAGTTTTACAGGGGCCCAGGGCAATCAGCCCCAGCATTTT
TRBV19	TRBJ1-6	NA	NA	CASSISGDSPLHF	TGTGCCAGTAGTATATCGGGGGATTCACCCCTCCACTTT
TRBV11-2	TRBJ1-6	NA	NA	CASSLEARVGSPLHF	TGTGCCAGCAGCTTAGAAGCCCGGGTCGGGTCACCCCTCCACTTT
TRBV7-9	TRBJ1-1	NA	NA	CASSQGMNTEAFF	TGTGCCAGCAGCCAGGGTATGAACACTGAAGCTTTCTTT
TRBV30	TRBJ2-2	NA	TRBD1	CAWNPGGRELFF	TGTGCCTGGAACCCAGGGGGCCGGGAGCTGTTTTTT
TRBV28	TRBJ2-5	NA	TRBD1	CASRGQGAETQYF	TGTGCCAGCAGGGGACAGGGTGCAGAGACCCAGTACTTC
TRBV4-2	TRBJ1-4	NA	NA	CASSQQQATNEKLFF	TGTGCCAGCAGCCAGCAACAAGCAACTAATGAAAAACTGTTTTTT
TRBV5-4	TRBJ1-5	NA	NA	CASSLAGDTNQPQHF	TGTGCCAGCAGCTTGGCCGGGGACACCAATCAGCCCCAGCATTTT
TRBV10-3	TRBJ1-3	NA	NA	CAISREGNTIYF	TGTGCCATCAGCCGTGAGGGAAACACCATATATTTT
TRBV15	TRBJ2-7	few	NA	CATSRDPPSYEQYF	TGTGCCACCAGCAGAGATCCTCCCAGCTACGAGCAGTACTTC
TRBV12-3/TRBV12-4	TRBJ1-2	NA	NA	CASSRDNLYGYTF	TGTGCCAGCAGCCGGGACAACCTCTATGGCTACACCTTC
TRBV4-1	TRBJ2-2	NA	TRBD2	CASSQGGWGAGGPNTGELFF	TGCGCCAGCAGCCAAGGTGGATGGGGCGCGGGGGGGCCGAACACCGGGGAGCTGTTTTTT
TRBV6-4	TRBJ1-6	NA	NA	CASSGGFNSPLHF	TGTGCCAGCAGTGGAGGGTTTAATTCACCCCTCCACTTT
TRBV5-1	TRBJ2-6	few	NA	CASSLGVAGANVLTF	TGCGCCAGCAGCTTGGGAGTTGCCGGGGCCAACGTCCTGACTTTC
TRBV9	TRBJ1-3	NA	TRBD1	CASSPRGLENTIYF	TGTGCCAGCAGCCCCAGGGGGCTGGAAAACACCATATATTTT
TRBV19	TRBJ1-3	NA	TRBD1	CASSPSGTGKGNTIYF	TGTGCCAGTAGTCCCTCCGGGACAGGGAAGGGAAACACCATATATTTT
TRBV25-1	TRBJ1-1	NA	TRBD1	CASSEYRGAAFF	TGTGCCAGCAGTGAATACAGGGGGGCGGCTTTCTTT
TRBV5-1	TRBJ1-6	few	TRBD1	CASSPRDRGRSNNSPLHF	TGCGCCAGCAGCCCTAGGGACAGGGGGCGATCCAATAATTCACCCCTCCACTTT
TRBV5-6	TRBJ1-1	once	NA	CASSLAAGGAFF	TGTGCCAGCAGCTTGGCGGCGGGGGGGGCTTTCTTT
TRBV28	TRBJ1-2	NA	NA	CASTLKGGGSIYGYTF	TGTGCCAGCACACTAAAGGGGGGGGGCAGCATCTATGGCTACACCTTC
TRBV28	TRBJ1-5	NA	TRBD1	CASSIQGVGNQPQHF	TGTGCCAGCAGCATACAGGGGGTGGGCAATCAGCCCCAGCATTTT
TRBV19	TRBJ1-4	NA	NA	CASQRPNEKLFF	TGTGCCAGCCAGAGGCCTAATGAAAAACTGTTTTTT
TRBV11-2	TRBJ1-6	few	NA	CASSADSSYNSPLHF	TGTGCCAGCAGCGCCGACAGCTCCTATAATTCACCCCTCCACTTT
TRBV7-2	TRBJ2-2	once	NA	CASSLYARGALRELFF	TGTGCCAGCAGCTTATATGCCCGGGGGGCTCTTCGGGAGCTGTTTTTT
TRBV5-1	TRBJ2-3	NA	NA	CASSFRVPEDTQYF	TGCGCCAGCAGCTTTCGGGTTCCGGAAGATACGCAGTATTTT
TRBV7-9	TRBJ1-2	NA	TRBD1	CASSPQTGSYGYTF	TGTGCCAGCAGCCCTCAGACAGGGTCGTATGGCTACACCTTC
TRBV5-4	TRBJ2-5	NA	TRBD2	CASSLAGEYETQYF	TGTGCCAGCAGCTTAGCGGGAGAGTACGAGACCCAGTACTTC
TRBV19	TRBJ1-6	NA	TRBD1	CASSNRGPSPLHF	TGTGCCAGTAGTAACAGGGGGCCATCACCCCTCCACTTT
TRBV9	TRBJ1-1	once	NA	CASSVHSMNTEAFF	TGTGCCAGCAGCGTTCACAGCATGAACACTGAAGCTTTCTTT
TRBV5-8	TRBJ1-6	NA	TRBD1	CASSLAWTGLNSPLHF	TGTGCCAGCAGCTTGGCTTGGACAGGGTTGAATTCACCCCTCCACTTT
TRBV6-5	TRBJ2-7	NA	NA	CASRGFSGEQYF	TGTGCCAGCAGAGGGTTTTCGGGGGAGCAGTACTTC
TRBV28	TRBJ2-1	NA	TRBD2	CASSETSGGYNEQFF	TGTGCCAGCAGCGAAACTAGCGGGGGATACAATGAGCAGTTCTTC
TRBV6-6	TRBJ1-5	NA	TRBD1	CASSRTGGYQPQHF	TGTGCCAGCAGCCGGACAGGGGGCTATCAGCCCCAGCATTTT
TRBV3-1/TRBV3-2	TRBJ2-7	NA	TRBD1	CASNSRDRENEQYF	TGTGCCAGCAACTCCCGGGACAGGGAAAACGAGCAGTACTTC